The rows below give T cell receptor beta chains drawn from one sample of a study of blood T cells in healthy people across ages. TCRdb re-derived calls from the 5' RACE reads in MiXCR, one entry per CDR3 protein. The sample consists of around 1.1 million distinct CDR3 sequences, about two fifths of them appearing once. Sample: blood. The receptor source for this set is a man in his late teens or twenties in good health. Each CDR3 is given without its conserved first and last residue. Fields, in order: V gene, CDR3 protein.

v_call: TRBV13
cdr3_aa: ASSLLSWARDEQF

v_call: TRBV12-3/TRBV12-4
cdr3_aa: ASSLASGGAGIRAGELF

v_call: TRBV7-2
cdr3_aa: ASSPIGGADTEAF

v_call: TRBV29-1
cdr3_aa: SVGQIRNYGYT

v_call: TRBV2
cdr3_aa: ASSEGRANEQF

v_call: TRBV12-3/TRBV12-4
cdr3_aa: ASSFSQGGTGELF

v_call: TRBV3-1
cdr3_aa: ASSQGYSYEQY

v_call: TRBV6-5
cdr3_aa: ASSWTGSLSGYT

v_call: TRBV2
cdr3_aa: ASRRGQGGNQPQH

v_call: TRBV5-1
cdr3_aa: ASSPGTSGGLSYNEQF

v_call: TRBV4-2
cdr3_aa: ASSQFGSQSENSPLH

v_call: TRBV27
cdr3_aa: ASSTRTAHGYT

v_call: TRBV10-3
cdr3_aa: ASHRGPTGYQETQY

v_call: TRBV4-3
cdr3_aa: ASSQSISDRGYGYT

v_call: TRBV7-2
cdr3_aa: ASSLVSADYGYT

v_call: TRBV7-9
cdr3_aa: ASSIIASNEKLF

v_call: TRBV20-1
cdr3_aa: SAGPRSGSYT

v_call: TRBV20-1
cdr3_aa: SAPDRDSYGQY

v_call: TRBV4-3
cdr3_aa: ASSQDLSRAGEKLF

v_call: TRBV29-1
cdr3_aa: SVPTLDGALGPQH

v_call: TRBV29-1
cdr3_aa: SVEEGQGVSYGYT

v_call: TRBV4-3
cdr3_aa: ASSQDLRSNTGELF

v_call: TRBV20-1
cdr3_aa: SARDPRSTGFSGYT

v_call: TRBV4-1
cdr3_aa: ASSQGDSGAEGSYEQY

v_call: TRBV4-2
cdr3_aa: ANSLNLGGVGTDTQY

v_call: TRBV5-1
cdr3_aa: ASSFAIRSTDTQY

v_call: TRBV12-3/TRBV12-4
cdr3_aa: ASRDRQYTGELF

v_call: TRBV9
cdr3_aa: ASGRGLAEQF

v_call: TRBV27
cdr3_aa: ASSKNSNEKLF

v_call: TRBV27
cdr3_aa: ASSLKWDGSEQF

v_call: TRBV4-1
cdr3_aa: ASSPIGTDGYT

v_call: TRBV4-3
cdr3_aa: ASSQVLQDQQF

v_call: TRBV12-3/TRBV12-4
cdr3_aa: ASSLGPRGGQY

v_call: TRBV7-2
cdr3_aa: ASSSVLLVRADTQY

v_call: TRBV7-3
cdr3_aa: ATQAGYTAGELF

v_call: TRBV15
cdr3_aa: ATSRLSRASSSYEQY

v_call: TRBV12-3/TRBV12-4
cdr3_aa: ASSSGLQNTEAF

v_call: TRBV6-5
cdr3_aa: ASSYHYDRVRNYGYT

v_call: TRBV28
cdr3_aa: ASSLSGEYQPQH

v_call: TRBV5-6
cdr3_aa: ASSLGSRNTEAF

v_call: TRBV4-3
cdr3_aa: ASSRQGGPGNYGYT

v_call: TRBV20-1
cdr3_aa: SASSPGKATNEKLF

v_call: TRBV3-1
cdr3_aa: ASSQDLSSPLH

v_call: TRBV20-1
cdr3_aa: SARDWRLAGGLNNEQF

v_call: TRBV4-3
cdr3_aa: ASSQDFRNTGVGNEQY

v_call: TRBV2
cdr3_aa: ASRERTSGGYNEQF